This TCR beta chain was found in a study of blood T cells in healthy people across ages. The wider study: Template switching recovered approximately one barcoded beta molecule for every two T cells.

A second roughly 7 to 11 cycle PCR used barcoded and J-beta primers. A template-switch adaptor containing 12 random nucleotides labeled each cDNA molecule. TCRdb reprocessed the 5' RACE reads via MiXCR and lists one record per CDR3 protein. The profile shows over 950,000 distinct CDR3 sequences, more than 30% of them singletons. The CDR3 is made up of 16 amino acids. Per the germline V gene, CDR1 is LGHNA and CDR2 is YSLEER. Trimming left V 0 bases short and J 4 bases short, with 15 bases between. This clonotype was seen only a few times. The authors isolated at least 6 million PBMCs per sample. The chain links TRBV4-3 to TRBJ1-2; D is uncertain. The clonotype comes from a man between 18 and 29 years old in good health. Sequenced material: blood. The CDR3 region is CASSQDHVATPYGYTF. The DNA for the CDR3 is TGCGCCAGCAGCCAAGATCATGTGGCTACCCCCTATGGCTACACCTTC.